The 12 T cell receptor beta chains below were found in one sample sequenced in a study of multiple sclerosis patients with progressive multifocal leukoencephalopathy. This sample's time point: before natalizumab initiation. Sequencing used immunoSEQ multiplex PCR; TCRdb keeps in-frame clones, though not all of them. The sample records some 30,000 clones, around 92% being singletons. The sample consisted of PBMCs. These receptors all come from a man aged 25-45 years with multiple sclerosis.

This clone was observed once. The chain is built from TRBV6-5 and TRBJ2-4; D is unclear. The CDR3 totals 14 residues. Germline assignment: CDR1 MNHEY and CDR2 SVGAGI. V lost 5 bases and J lost 0, with 8 bases in between. DNA for the CDR3: TGTGCCAGCAGTGGACGGTTAGCCAAAAACATTCAGTACTTC. As protein: CASSGRLAKNIQYF.

The rearrangement joins TRBV5-6 to TRBJ2-5; the match to TRBD2 covers 7 bases. The CDR3 contains 14 residues. The germline gives CDR1 SGHDT, CDR2 YYEEEE. J gave up 6 bases and V 1 base, and 6 bases lay outside the gene matches. The CDR3 DNA sequence: TGTGCCAGCAGCTTGTGGGAGGGGTTAAAGACCCAGTACTTC. The encoded protein is CASSLWEGLKTQYF.

CDR3 DNA sequence: TGTGCCAGCAGCTTATCATTCGGGCGGGCCGGGAGCTCCTACAATGAGCAGTTCTTC. It codes for CASSLSFGRAGSSYNEQFF. J is TRBJ2-1 and V is TRBV11-2; perhaps TRBD2 as D (6 bases). The CDR3 sequence is 19 residues long. The germline CDR1 and CDR2 sequences are SGHAT and FQNNGV. V gave up 2 bases and J gave up 0 bases, with 20 bases separating them.

This chain uses TRBV29-1 with TRBJ2-7; D is perhaps TRBD1 or TRBD2 (6 bases each). CDR1 and CDR2 (germline): SQVTM, ANQGSEA. This CDR3 spans 13 amino acids. V was clipped by 7 bases and J by 2 bases, with 15 bases between them. Here the CDR3 reads CSAGGRVTYEQYF. The DNA for the CDR3 is TGCAGCGCTGGGGGGCGGGTAACCTACGAGCAGTACTTC.

V usage is TRBV6-5 and J usage is TRBJ1-3; D gene uncertain. V was shortened by 4 bases and J by 4 bases, with 8 bases between the two germline ends. Germline lookup yields CDR1 MNHEY and CDR2 SVGAGI. This CDR3 has 13 residues. CDR3 residues: CASSSEHGNTIYF. Written as DNA, the CDR3 is TGTGCCAGCAGTTCAGAACACGGAAACACCATATATTTT.

The rearrangement joins TRBV9 to TRBJ2-7; 10 positions match TRBD2. Trimming removed 4 bases from V and 2 bases from J; junction bases left unmatched: 6. Germline V CDR1 and CDR2: SGDLS, YYNGEE. This CDR3 has 15 residues. The chain's CDR3 is CASSPGLAATYEQYF. The DNA of the CDR3 is TGTGCCAGCAGCCCCGGACTAGCGGCGACCTACGAGCAGTACTTC.

This chain connects TRBV21-1 to TRBJ2-7; the D segment call TRBD1 is taken from the table without a DNA check. TRBV21-1 corresponds to a pseudogene. This CDR3 has 15 residues. The DNA for the CDR3 is TGTGCCAGCAGCACCTTAACAGGGGGGTCCTACGAGCAGTACTTC. This encodes CASSTLTGGSYEQYF.

V and J are TRBV5-6 and TRBJ1-5, with D tentatively TRBD1 (5 bases). The CDR3 runs 16 residues. V was trimmed by 5 bases and J by 0 bases, leaving 15 bases between them. Germline V gene lookup returns CDR1 SGHDT and CDR2 YYEEEE. Written as DNA, the CDR3 is TGTGCCAGCAGTCCCAGTGGGGGTAATAGCAATCAGCCCCAGCATTTT. As protein: CASSPSGGNSNQPQHF. The whole variable domain, remainder taken from reference TRBV5-6 and TRBJ1-5, is DAGVTQSPTHLIKTRGQQVTLRCSPKSGHDTVSWYQQALGQGPQFIFQYYEEEERQRGNFPDRFSGHQFPNYSSELNVNALLLGDSALYLCASSPSGGNSNQPQHFGDGTRLSIL.

The chain couples TRBV9 to TRBJ2-2, with TRBD2 identical over 8 bases. The CDR3 covers 16 residues. Looked up from germline, CDR1 is SGDLS and CDR2 is YYNGEE. Trimming at V came to 0 bases and at J to 5 bases, leaving 6 bases not matched to a gene. The CDR3 here is CASSVVSGSITGELFF. The CDR3, as DNA: TGTGCCAGCAGCGTAGTCAGCGGGAGTATTACCGGGGAGCTGTTTTTT. The complete variable domain, with remaining parts taken from reference TRBV9 and TRBJ2-2, reads DSGVTQTPKHLITATGQRVTLRCSPRSGDLSVYWYQQSLDQGLQFLIQYYNGEERAKGNILERFSAQQFPDLHSELNLSSLELGDSALYFCASSVVSGSITGELFFGEGSRLTVL.

This chain connects TRBV7-9 to TRBJ1-5, with D possibly matching TRBD1 (6 bases). The CDR3 runs 15 residues. Germline lookup yields CDR1 SEHNR and CDR2 FQNEAQ (reference sequence). V lost 5 bases and J lost 5, with 16 bases in between. The CDR3 DNA sequence: TGTGCCAGCAGCACAACAGGGTTTGCGGATCAGCCCCAGCATTTT. Protein: CASSTTGFADQPQHF.

This chain connects TRBV18 to TRBJ2-7; 10 bases are shared with TRBD1. J lost 3 bases, V lost 4 bases, and 12 bases had no gene match. This CDR3 spans 17 amino acids. Germline assignment: CDR1 KGHSH and CDR2 LQKENI. CDR3 residues: CASSLTILGTGVYEQYF. CDR3 nucleotide sequence: TGTGCCAGCTCACTAACCATACTCGGGACAGGGGTCTACGAGCAGTACTTC.

The J gene is TRBJ2-2, the V gene TRBV4-2; 9 bases are a match to TRBD1. Germline trimming cut 1 base from V and 7 bases from J; bases unmatched to any gene: 10. The CDR3 has 17 residues. Germline lookup yields CDR1 LGHNA and CDR2 YNFKEQ. The CDR3 protein is CASSQAMGQGVVGELFF. DNA of the CDR3: TGTGCCAGCAGCCAAGCAATGGGACAGGGAGTGGTCGGGGAGCTGTTTTTT.